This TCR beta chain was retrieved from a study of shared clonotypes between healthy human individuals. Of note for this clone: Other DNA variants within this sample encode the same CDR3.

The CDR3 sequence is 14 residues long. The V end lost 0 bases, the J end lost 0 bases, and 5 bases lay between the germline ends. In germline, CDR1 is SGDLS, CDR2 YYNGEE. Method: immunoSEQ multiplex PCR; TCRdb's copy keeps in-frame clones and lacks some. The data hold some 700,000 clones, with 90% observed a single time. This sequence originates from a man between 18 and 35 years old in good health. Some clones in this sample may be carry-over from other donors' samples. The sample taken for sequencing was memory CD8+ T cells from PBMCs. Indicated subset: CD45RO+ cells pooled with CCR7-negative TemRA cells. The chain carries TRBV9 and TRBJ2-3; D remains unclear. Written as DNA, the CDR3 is TGTGCCAGCAGCGTAGAAGGGAGCACAGATACGCAGTATTTT. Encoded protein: CASSVEGSTDTQYF. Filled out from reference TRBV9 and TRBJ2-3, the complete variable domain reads DSGVTQTPKHLITATGQRVTLRCSPRSGDLSVYWYQQSLDQGLQFLIQYYNGEERAKGNILERFSAQQFPDLHSELNLSSLELGDSALYFCASSVEGSTDTQYFGPGTRLTVL.